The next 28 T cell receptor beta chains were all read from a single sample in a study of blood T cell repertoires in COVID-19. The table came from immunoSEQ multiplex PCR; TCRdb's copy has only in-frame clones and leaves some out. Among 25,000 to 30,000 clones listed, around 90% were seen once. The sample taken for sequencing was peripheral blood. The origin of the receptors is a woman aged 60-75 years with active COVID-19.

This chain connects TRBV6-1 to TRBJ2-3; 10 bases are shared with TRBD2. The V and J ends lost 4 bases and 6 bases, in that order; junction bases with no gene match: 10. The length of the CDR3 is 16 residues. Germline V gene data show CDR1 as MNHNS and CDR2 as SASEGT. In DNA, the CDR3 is TGTGCCAGCAGTGGATGGTCTAGCGGGAGTCGGGATACGCAGTATTTT. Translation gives CASSGWSSGSRDTQYF.

The CDR3 nucleotides are TGTGCCAGCAGCCCCCGGGAGGCCTACTCCTACGAGCAGTACTTC. It specifies CASSPREAYSYEQYF. The chain links TRBV7-2 to TRBJ2-7; 7 positions match TRBD2. The CDR3 runs to 15 residues. CDR1 and CDR2 from the germline V gene are SGHTA and FQGNSA. With 5 bases clipped from V and 0 bases from J, the junction kept 7 bases outside the gene matches.

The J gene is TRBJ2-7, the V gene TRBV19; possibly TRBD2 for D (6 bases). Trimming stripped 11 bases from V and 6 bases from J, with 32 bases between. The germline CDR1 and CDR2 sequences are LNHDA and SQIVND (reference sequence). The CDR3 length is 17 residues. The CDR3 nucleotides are TGTGCCGGCAGGAACCCCCAGCGGCGTGGGGGGTGGCTCGAGCAGTACTTC. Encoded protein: CAGRNPQRRGGWLEQYF.

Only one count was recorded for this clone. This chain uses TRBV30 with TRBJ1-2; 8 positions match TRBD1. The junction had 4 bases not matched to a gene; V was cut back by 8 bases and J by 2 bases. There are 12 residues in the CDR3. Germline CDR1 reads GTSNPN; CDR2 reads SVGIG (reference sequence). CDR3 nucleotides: TGTGCCCACAGGGGGGCGAACTATGGCTACACCTTC. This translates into CAHRGANYGYTF.

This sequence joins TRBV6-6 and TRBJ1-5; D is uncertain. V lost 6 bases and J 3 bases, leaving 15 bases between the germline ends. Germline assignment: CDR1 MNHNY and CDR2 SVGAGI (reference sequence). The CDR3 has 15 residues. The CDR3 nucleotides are TGTGCCAGCAGCTACGTAGCGGATCCCAATCAGCCCCAGCATTTT. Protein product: CASSYVADPNQPQHF.

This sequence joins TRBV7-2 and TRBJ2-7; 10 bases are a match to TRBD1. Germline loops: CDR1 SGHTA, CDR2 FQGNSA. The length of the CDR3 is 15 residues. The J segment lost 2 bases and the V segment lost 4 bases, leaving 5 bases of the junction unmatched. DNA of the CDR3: TGTGCCAGCAGCTATTCCGGGACAGGGGCCTACGAGCAGTACTTC. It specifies CASSYSGTGAYEQYF.

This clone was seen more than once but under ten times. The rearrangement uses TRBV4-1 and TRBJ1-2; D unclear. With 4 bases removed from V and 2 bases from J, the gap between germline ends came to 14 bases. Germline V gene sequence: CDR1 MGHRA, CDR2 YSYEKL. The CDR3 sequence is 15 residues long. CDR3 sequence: CASSPRMGGNYGYTF. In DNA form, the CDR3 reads TGCGCCAGCAGCCCTCGCATGGGAGGGAACTATGGCTACACCTTC.

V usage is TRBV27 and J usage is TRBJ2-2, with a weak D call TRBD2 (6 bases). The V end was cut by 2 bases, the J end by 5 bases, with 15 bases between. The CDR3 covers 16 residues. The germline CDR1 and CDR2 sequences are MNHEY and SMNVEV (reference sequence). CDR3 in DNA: TGTGCCAGCAGTTTACGGGGGATTATTAGAACCGGGGAGCTGTTTTTT. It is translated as CASSLRGIIRTGELFF.

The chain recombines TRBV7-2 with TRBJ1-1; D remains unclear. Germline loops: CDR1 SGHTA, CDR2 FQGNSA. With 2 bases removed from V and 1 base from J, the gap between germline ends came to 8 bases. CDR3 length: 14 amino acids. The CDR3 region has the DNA TGTGCCAGCAGCTTATCAGGCCGGAACACTGAAGCTTTCTTT. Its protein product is CASSLSGRNTEAFF.

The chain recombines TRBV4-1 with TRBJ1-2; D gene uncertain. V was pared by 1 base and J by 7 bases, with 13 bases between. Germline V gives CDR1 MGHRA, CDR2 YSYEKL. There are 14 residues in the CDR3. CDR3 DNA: TGCGCCAGCAGCCAAGCGCTGGGAGGCGGTGGCTACACCTTC. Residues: CASSQALGGGGYTF.

CDR3 loop: CASSSPVLYEQYF. The CDR3, as DNA: TGTGCCAGCAGTTCCCCGGTCCTCTACGAGCAGTACTTC. This chain uses TRBV28 with TRBJ2-7, with D unclear. Trimming stripped 4 bases from V and 3 bases from J, with 10 bases between. The CDR3 consists of 13 residues. The germline V gene has CDR1 MDHEN and CDR2 SYDVKM. The full variable domain, in which reference TRBV28 and TRBJ2-7 provide the parts outside the CDR3, is DVKVTQSSRYLVKRTGEKVFLECVQDMDHENMFWYRQDPGLGLRLIYFSYDVKMKEKGDIPEGYSVSREKKERFSLILESASTNQTSMYLCASSSPVLYEQYFGPGTRLTVT.

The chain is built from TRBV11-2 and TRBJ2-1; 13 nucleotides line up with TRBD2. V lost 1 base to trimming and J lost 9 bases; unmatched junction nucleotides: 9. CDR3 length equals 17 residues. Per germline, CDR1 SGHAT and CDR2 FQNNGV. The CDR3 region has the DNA TGTGCCAGCAGCTTAGTAGGTCCGGGACTAGCGGGATCTGAGCAGTTCTTC. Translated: CASSLVGPGLAGSEQFF.

The DNA for the CDR3 is TGTGCCAGCAGTGAATGGGGAGTCGGACAGGGCTCTAACTATGGCTACACCTTC. It yields the protein CASSEWGVGQGSNYGYTF. V is TRBV6-1 and J is TRBJ1-2; 8 bases match TRBD1. This CDR3 spans 18 amino acids. The V segment lost 2 bases and the J segment 0 bases; nucleotides outside the gene matches: 11. CDR1 and CDR2 from the germline V gene are MNHNS and SASEGT.

The CDR3 is CASSTRGRIDTNTDTQYF. DNA for the CDR3: TGTGCCAGTAGTACGCGGGGGAGAATCGATACTAACACAGATACGCAGTATTTT. The chain carries TRBV19 and TRBJ2-3; TRBD2 matches 7 bases. Germline V gives CDR1 LNHDA, CDR2 SQIVND (reference sequence). The V gene end was trimmed by 4 bases and the J gene end by 2 bases; junction bases not matched to a gene: 15. This CDR3 is built from 18 residues.

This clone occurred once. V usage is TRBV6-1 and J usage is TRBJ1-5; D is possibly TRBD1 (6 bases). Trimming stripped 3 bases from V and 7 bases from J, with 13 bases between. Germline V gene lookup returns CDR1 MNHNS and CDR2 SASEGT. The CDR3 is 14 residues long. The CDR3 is CASSDGTPGQPQHF. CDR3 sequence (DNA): TGTGCCAGCAGTGATGGGACACCGGGGCAGCCCCAGCATTTT.

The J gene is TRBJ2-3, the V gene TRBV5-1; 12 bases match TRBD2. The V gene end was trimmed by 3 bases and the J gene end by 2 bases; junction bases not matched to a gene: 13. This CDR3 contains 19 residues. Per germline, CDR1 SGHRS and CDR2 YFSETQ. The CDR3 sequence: CASSSGASGRARLTDTQYF. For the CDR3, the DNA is TGCGCCAGCAGCTCAGGCGCTAGCGGGAGGGCCCGTCTCACAGATACGCAGTATTTT.

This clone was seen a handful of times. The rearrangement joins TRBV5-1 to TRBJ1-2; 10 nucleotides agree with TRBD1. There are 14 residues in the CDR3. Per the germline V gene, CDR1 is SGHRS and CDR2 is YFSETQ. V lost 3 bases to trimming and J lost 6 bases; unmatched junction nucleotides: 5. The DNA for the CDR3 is TGCGCCAGCAGCTGGGGGGACAGGGGACATGGCTACACCTTC. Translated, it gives CASSWGDRGHGYTF.

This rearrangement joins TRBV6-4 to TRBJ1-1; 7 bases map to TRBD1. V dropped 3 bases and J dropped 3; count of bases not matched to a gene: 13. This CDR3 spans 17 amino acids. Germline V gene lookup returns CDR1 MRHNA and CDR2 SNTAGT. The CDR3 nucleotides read TGTGCCAGCAGTGATGGGGCAGGGGGTATTCATGACACTGAAGCTTTCTTT. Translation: CASSDGAGGIHDTEAFF.

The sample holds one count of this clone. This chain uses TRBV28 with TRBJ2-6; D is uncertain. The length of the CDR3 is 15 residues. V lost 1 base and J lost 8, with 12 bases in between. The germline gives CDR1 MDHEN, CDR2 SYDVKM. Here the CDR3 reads CASSLFPIPSNVLTF. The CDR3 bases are TGTGCCAGCAGTTTATTCCCTATACCCTCCAACGTCCTGACTTTC.

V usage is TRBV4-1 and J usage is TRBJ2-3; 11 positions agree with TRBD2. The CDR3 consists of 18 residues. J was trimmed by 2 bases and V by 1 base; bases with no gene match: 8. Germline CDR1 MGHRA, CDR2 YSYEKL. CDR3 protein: CASSQGIAGGPNTDTQYF. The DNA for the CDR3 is TGCGCCAGCAGCCAAGGAATAGCGGGAGGGCCTAACACAGATACGCAGTATTTT.

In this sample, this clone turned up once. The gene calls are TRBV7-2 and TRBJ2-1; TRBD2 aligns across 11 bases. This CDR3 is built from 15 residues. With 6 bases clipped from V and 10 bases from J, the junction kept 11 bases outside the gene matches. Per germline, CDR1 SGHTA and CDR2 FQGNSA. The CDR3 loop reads CASRRPGLAEQEQFF. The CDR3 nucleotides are TGTGCCAGCAGGCGCCCGGGACTAGCGGAACAGGAGCAGTTCTTC.

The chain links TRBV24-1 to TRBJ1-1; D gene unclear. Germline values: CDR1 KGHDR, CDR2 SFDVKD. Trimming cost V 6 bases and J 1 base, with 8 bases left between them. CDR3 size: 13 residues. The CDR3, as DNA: TGTGCCACCAGTTTGACGGGGAACACTGAAGCTTTCTTT. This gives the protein CATSLTGNTEAFF.

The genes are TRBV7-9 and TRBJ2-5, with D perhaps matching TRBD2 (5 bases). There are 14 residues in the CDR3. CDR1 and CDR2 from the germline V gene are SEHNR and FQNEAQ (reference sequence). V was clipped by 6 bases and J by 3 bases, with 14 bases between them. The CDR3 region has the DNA TGTGCCAGCAGTAGAAGCGGAAGCGAAGAGACCCAGTACTTC. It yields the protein CASSRSGSEETQYF.

CDR3 region: CASSKRGGRETQYF. The DNA for the CDR3 is TGTGCCAGCAGCAAACGGGGGGGGCGGGAGACCCAGTACTTC. This rearrangement joins TRBV7-7 to TRBJ2-5, with 8 bases lining up with TRBD2. The CDR3 contains 14 residues. The V segment lost 5 bases and the J segment 5 bases; nucleotides outside the gene matches: 7. Germline V gene lookup returns CDR1 SSHAT and CDR2 FNYEAQ (reference sequence).

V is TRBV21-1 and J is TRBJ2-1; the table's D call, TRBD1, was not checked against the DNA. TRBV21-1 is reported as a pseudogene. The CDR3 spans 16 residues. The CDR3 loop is CASSGNSTESYNEQFF. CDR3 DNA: TGTGCCAGCAGCGGGAACTCGACAGAGTCCTACAATGAGCAGTTCTTC.

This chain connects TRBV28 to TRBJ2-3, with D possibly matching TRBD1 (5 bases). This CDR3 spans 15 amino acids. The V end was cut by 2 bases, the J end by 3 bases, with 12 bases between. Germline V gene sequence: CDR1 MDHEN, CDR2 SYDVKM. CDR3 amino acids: CASSLMDIVTDTQYF. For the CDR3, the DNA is TGTGCCAGCAGTTTAATGGACATAGTAACAGATACGCAGTATTTT.

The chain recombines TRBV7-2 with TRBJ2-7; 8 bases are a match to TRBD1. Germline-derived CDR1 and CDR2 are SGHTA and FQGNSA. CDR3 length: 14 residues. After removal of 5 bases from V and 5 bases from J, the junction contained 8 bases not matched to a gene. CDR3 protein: CASSPDRGWHEQYF. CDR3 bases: TGTGCCAGCAGCCCTGACAGGGGTTGGCACGAGCAGTACTTC.

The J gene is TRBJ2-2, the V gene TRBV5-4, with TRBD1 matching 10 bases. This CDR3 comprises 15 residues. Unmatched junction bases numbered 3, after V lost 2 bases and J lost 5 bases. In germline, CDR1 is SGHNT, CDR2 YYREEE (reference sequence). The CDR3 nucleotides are TGTGCCAGCAGCTTAGACAGGGGGCGAACCGGGGAGCTGTTTTTT. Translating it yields CASSLDRGRTGELFF.